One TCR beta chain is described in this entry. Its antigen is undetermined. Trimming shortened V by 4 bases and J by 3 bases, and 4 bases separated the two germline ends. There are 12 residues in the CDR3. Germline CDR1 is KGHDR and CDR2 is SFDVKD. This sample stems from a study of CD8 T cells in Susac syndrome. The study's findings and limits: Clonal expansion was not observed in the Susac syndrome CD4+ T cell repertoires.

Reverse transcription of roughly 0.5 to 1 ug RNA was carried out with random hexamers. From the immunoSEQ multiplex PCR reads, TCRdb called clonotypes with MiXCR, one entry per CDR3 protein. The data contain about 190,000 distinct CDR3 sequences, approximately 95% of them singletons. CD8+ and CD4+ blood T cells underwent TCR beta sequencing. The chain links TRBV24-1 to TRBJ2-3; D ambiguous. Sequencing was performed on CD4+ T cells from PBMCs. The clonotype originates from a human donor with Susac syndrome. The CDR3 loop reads CATSDPTDTQYF. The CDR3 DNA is TGTGCCACCAGTGACCCGACAGATACGCAGTATTTT.